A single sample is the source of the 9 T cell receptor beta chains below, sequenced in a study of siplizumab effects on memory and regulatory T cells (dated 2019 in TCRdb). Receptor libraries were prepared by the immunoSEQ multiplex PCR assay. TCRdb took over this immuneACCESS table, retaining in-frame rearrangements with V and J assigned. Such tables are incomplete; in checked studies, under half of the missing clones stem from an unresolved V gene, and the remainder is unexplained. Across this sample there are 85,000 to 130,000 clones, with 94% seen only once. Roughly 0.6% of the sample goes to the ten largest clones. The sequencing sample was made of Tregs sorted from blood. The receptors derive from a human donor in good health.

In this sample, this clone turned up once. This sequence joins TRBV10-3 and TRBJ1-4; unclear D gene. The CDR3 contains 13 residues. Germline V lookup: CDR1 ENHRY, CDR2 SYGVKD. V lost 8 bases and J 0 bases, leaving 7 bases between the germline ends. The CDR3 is CAISPTTNEKLFF. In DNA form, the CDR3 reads TGTGCCATCTCTCCGACAACTAATGAAAAACTGTTTTTT.

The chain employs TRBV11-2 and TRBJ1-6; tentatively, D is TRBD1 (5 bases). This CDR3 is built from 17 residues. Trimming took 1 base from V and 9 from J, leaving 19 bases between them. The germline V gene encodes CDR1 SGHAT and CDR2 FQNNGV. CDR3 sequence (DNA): TGTGCCAGCAGCTTAGGGTTTACGGGACGTCGGGTTTCACCCCTCCACTTT. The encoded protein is CASSLGFTGRRVSPLHF.

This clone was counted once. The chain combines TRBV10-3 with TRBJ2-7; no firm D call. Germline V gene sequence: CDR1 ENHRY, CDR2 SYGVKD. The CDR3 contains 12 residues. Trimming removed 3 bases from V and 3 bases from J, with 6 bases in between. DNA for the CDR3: TGTGCCATCAGTGAAGGTTACTACGAGCAGTACTTC. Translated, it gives CAISEGYYEQYF.

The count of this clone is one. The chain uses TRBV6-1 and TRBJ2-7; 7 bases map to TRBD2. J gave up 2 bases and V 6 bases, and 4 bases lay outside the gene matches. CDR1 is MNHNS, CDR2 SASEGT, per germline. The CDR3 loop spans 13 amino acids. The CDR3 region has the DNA TGTGCCAGCAGAAGCGGGACGACCTACGAGCAGTACTTC. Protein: CASRSGTTYEQYF.

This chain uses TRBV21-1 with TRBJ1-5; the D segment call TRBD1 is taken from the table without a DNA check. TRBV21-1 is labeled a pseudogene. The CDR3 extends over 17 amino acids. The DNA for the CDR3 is TGTGCCAGCAGCAAAGGTTGGGGCAGGGGAAAAATCAAGCCCCAGCATTTT. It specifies CASSKGWGRGKIKPQHF.

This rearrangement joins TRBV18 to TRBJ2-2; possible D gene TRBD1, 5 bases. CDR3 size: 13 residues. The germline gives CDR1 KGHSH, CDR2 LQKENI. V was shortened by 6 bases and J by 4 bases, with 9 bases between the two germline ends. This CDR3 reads CASSSDSTGELFF. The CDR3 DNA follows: TGTGCCAGCTCGTCCGACAGCACCGGGGAGCTGTTTTTT.

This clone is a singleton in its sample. CDR3 loop: CAWSLGHGGANVLTF. The CDR3 nucleotides are TGTGCCTGGAGTTTGGGGCATGGTGGGGCCAACGTCCTGACTTTC. The chain joins TRBV30 to TRBJ2-6; the D gene is possibly TRBD1 (5 bases). The CDR3 is made up of 15 amino acids. Germline CDR1 and CDR2: GTSNPN and SVGIG (reference sequence). V gave up 2 bases and J gave up 3 bases, with 11 bases separating them.

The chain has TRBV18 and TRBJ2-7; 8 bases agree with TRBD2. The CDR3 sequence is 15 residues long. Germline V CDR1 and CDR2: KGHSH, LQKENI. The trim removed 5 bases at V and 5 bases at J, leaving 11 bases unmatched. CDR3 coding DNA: TGTGCCAGCTCAACAAGCGGGAGTGAGTCAAACGAGCAGTACTTC. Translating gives CASSTSGSESNEQYF.

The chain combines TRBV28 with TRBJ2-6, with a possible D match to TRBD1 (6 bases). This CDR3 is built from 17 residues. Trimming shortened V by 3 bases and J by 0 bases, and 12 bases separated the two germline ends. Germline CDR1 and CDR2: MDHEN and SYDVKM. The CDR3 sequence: CASSFTGLFSGANVLTF. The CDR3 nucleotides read TGTGCCAGCAGTTTTACAGGGCTGTTCTCTGGGGCCAACGTCCTGACTTTC.